The 17 T cell receptor beta chains given below trace back to one sample, sequenced in a study of molecular identifiers for immune sequencing clone quantification. TCRdb reanalysed the PCR reads using MiXCR and keeps one entry per CDR3 protein. The data contain fewer than 350,000 distinct CDR3 sequences, about a quarter of them singletons. Sequencing input: naive CD8+ T cells from blood, with Jurkat cell RNA spiked in. Sample subset: FACS-sorted CD8+CD4-CCR7+CD45RA+ naive T cells. The receptors were sampled from a human donor in good health. Some libraries in this study had Jurkat cell RNA spiked in.

Of note for this clonotype: This clone may be a read error of a much larger clone one base away. It is likely a read error, because the conserved phenylalanine at the end of the CDR3 is missing. The chain joins TRBV6-2 or TRBV6-3 to TRBJ2-7, with 7 bases aligning to TRBD1. CDR1 and CDR2 (germline): MNHEY, SVGEGT. V lost 7 bases to trimming and J lost 0 bases; unmatched junction nucleotides: 6. The CDR3 covers 14 residues. The CDR3 DNA reads TGTGCCAGCAATGCCCGGGACAGCTCCTACGAGCAGTACCTC. Its protein product is CASNARDSSYEQYL.

V usage is TRBV27 and J usage is TRBJ1-5; TRBD1 aligns across 8 bases. The CDR3 extends over 15 amino acids. The germline V gene has CDR1 MNHEY and CDR2 SMNVEV (reference sequence). With 1 base clipped from V and 6 bases from J, the junction kept 5 bases outside the gene matches. The CDR3 loop is CASSLYGQGGQPQHF. The DNA of the CDR3 is TGTGCCAGCAGTTTATATGGACAGGGTGGTCAGCCCCAGCATTTT.

The chain links TRBV19 to TRBJ1-1; D is ambiguous. The CDR3 totals 13 residues. Looked up from germline, CDR1 is LNHDA and CDR2 is SQIVND (reference sequence). V lost 7 bases, J lost 3 bases, and 12 bases lay in between. CDR3 region: CASIRGMDTEAFF. The CDR3 DNA sequence: TGTGCCAGTATACGCGGCATGGACACTGAAGCTTTCTTT. Based on the CDR3 plus reference TRBV19 and TRBJ1-1, the full variable domain is DGGITQSPKYLFRKEGQNVTLSCEQNLNHDAMYWYRQDPGQGLRLIYYSQIVNDFQKGDIAEGYSVSREKKESFPLTVTSAQKNPTAFYLCASIRGMDTEAFFGQGTRLTVV.

The chain carries TRBV6-2 or TRBV6-3 and TRBJ2-5; perhaps TRBD1 as D (6 bases). Deletions cut 5 bases from V and 1 base from J, with 11 bases between. This CDR3 is built from 14 residues. The germline V gene encodes CDR1 MNHEY and CDR2 SVGEGT. Written as DNA, the CDR3 is TGTGCCAGCAGTGCAACAGGGACCCAAGAGACCCAGTACTTC. Residues: CASSATGTQETQYF.

This clonotype was recorded a few times. V and J are TRBV5-4 and TRBJ2-3; maybe TRBD1 (6 bases). Trimming stripped 4 bases from V and 1 base from J, with 19 bases between. This CDR3 region has 17 residues. The germline gives CDR1 SGHNT, CDR2 YYREEE (reference sequence). The CDR3 loop is CASSDVMGAGGTDTQYF. The CDR3 nucleotides are TGTGCCAGCAGCGACGTAATGGGGGCCGGGGGCACAGATACGCAGTATTTT. The full variable domain, rest sourced from reference TRBV5-4 and TRBJ2-3, is ETGVTQSPTHLIKTRGQQVTLRCSSQSGHNTVSWYQQALGQGPQFIFQYYREEENGRGNFPPRFSGLQFPNYSSELNVNALELDDSALYLCASSDVMGAGGTDTQYFGPGTRLTVL.

With respect to this clonotype: A single base separates this from a much larger clone, so it may be a read error. The rearrangement joins TRBV29-1 to TRBJ1-4, with D possibly being TRBD1 (5 bases). The length of the CDR3 is 15 residues. Per germline, CDR1 SQVTM and CDR2 ANQGSEA. CDR3 DNA: TGCAGCACCAAGGAGCGAGGGGCAACTAATGAAAAACTGCTTTTT. Residues: CSTKERGATNEKLLF.

This clonotype showed up many times. V gene TRBV13 combines with J gene TRBJ2-3; D gene unclear. V was shortened by 4 bases and J by 3 bases, with 14 bases between the two germline ends. Per the germline V gene, CDR1 is PRHDT and CDR2 is FYEKMQ (reference sequence). The CDR3 runs 15 residues. CDR3 in DNA: TGTGCCAGCAGCTCGGGCCCCTTCGGGACAGATACGCAGTATTTT. This encodes CASSSGPFGTDTQYF.

This clonotype was detected many times. The rearrangement joins TRBV5-5 to TRBJ1-1; 9 bases are a match to TRBD1. The germline V gene encodes CDR1 SGHKS and CDR2 YYEKEE (reference sequence). With V trimmed by 7 bases and J by 7 bases, 14 bases remained unmatched. This CDR3 has 15 residues. This CDR3 reads CASCRDRALWGEAFF. DNA of the CDR3: TGTGCCAGCTGCCGGGACAGGGCCCTGTGGGGTGAAGCTTTCTTT.

This clonotype has only a few counts. The gene calls are TRBV4-3 and TRBJ2-1; the D gene is possibly TRBD2 (6 bases). Germline V lookup: CDR1 LGHNA, CDR2 YSLEER. The V gene lost 6 bases and the J gene lost 2 bases, with 14 bases spanning the gap. This CDR3 region has 15 residues. CDR3 sequence: CASSLERATYNEQFF. In DNA, the CDR3 is TGCGCCAGCAGTTTGGAGCGGGCCACCTACAATGAGCAGTTCTTC.

This clonotype has ten or more counts. The CDR3 protein is CASSFTTGAYEQYF. CDR3 DNA sequence: TGTGCCAGCAGCTTCACCACAGGAGCCTACGAGCAGTACTTC. The chain combines TRBV5-4 with TRBJ2-7, with D maybe TRBD1 (5 bases). Germline V gives CDR1 SGHNT, CDR2 YYREEE (reference sequence). This CDR3 is built from 14 residues. Trimming left V 2 bases short and J 2 bases short, with 11 bases between. Variable domain in full (rest from reference TRBV5-4 and TRBJ2-7): ETGVTQSPTHLIKTRGQQVTLRCSSQSGHNTVSWYQQALGQGPQFIFQYYREEENGRGNFPPRFSGLQFPNYSSELNVNALELDDSALYLCASSFTTGAYEQYFGPGTRLTVT.

The chain uses TRBV9 and TRBJ1-5; 8 bases line up with TRBD1. J was trimmed by 4 bases and V by 5 bases; bases with no gene match: 5. In germline, CDR1 is SGDLS, CDR2 YYNGEE. The CDR3 is 14 amino acids. CDR3 bases: TGTGCCAGCAGTGAGGACAGGGCAAATCAGCCCCAGCATTTT. Encoded protein: CASSEDRANQPQHF.

Many counts were recorded for this clonotype. The J gene is TRBJ2-3, the V gene TRBV12-3 or TRBV12-4, with no clear D. The CDR3 has 16 amino acids. The ends were cut back, 1 base at V and 2 bases at J, with 13 bases in the middle. The CDR3 reads CASSLESWRNTDTQYF. The DNA of the CDR3 is TGTGCCAGCAGTTTAGAAAGTTGGCGGAACACAGATACGCAGTATTTT.

As regards this clonotype: A read error may explain this, as a much larger clone is one base away. J is TRBJ1-2 and V is TRBV2; 8 bases line up with TRBD1. The CDR3 contains 15 residues. Germline V gives CDR1 SNHLY, CDR2 FYNNEI. The CDR3 DNA follows: TGTGCCAGCAGTGGTGGACAGGGCGATAACTGTGGCTACACCTTC. It encodes CASSGGQGDNCGYTF.

On this clonotype: A read error may be the cause here, since a much bigger clone is one base away. V and J are TRBV6-2 or TRBV6-3 and TRBJ1-1; D gene uncertain. Trimming cost V 5 bases and J 2 bases, with 12 bases left between them. The germline CDR1 and CDR2 sequences are MNHEY and SVGEGT. CDR3 length equals 14 residues. In nucleotides, the CDR3 is TGTGCCAGCAGTAATGACGGGGATAACACTGAAGCTTTCTTT. It translates to CASSNDGDNTEAFF.

This clonotype was detected only a few times. J is TRBJ2-2 and V is TRBV5-6; 11 bases agree with TRBD2. V dropped 3 bases and J dropped 5; count of bases not matched to a gene: 6. This CDR3 comprises 16 residues. CDR1 and CDR2 (germline): SGHDT, YYEEEE. Here the CDR3 reads CASSSATSGITGELFF. Here the CDR3 DNA reads TGTGCCAGCAGCTCAGCGACTAGCGGGATAACCGGGGAGCTGTTTTTT.

This clonotype was detected ten times or more. V and J are TRBV5-1 and TRBJ2-1; the D gene could be TRBD1 or TRBD2 (5 bases each). The CDR3 covers 16 residues. The germline CDR1 and CDR2 sequences are SGHRS and YFSETQ. V was clipped by 2 bases and J by 8 bases, with 20 bases between them. The DNA of the CDR3 is TGCGCCAGCAGCTTCCAGGGACCCCCAGGTTACGATGAGCAGTTCTTC. Its protein product is CASSFQGPPGYDEQFF.

The rearrangement joins TRBV6-2 or TRBV6-3 to TRBJ2-5; 12 positions agree with TRBD2. CDR1 and CDR2 (germline): MNHEY, SVGEGT. Trimming took 0 bases from V and 1 from J; bases not matched to a gene: 12. The CDR3 is made up of 20 amino acids. The CDR3 sequence is CASSYSRLAGALPFQETQYF. CDR3 DNA: TGTGCCAGCAGTTACTCGCGACTAGCGGGGGCGCTACCCTTCCAAGAGACCCAGTACTTC.